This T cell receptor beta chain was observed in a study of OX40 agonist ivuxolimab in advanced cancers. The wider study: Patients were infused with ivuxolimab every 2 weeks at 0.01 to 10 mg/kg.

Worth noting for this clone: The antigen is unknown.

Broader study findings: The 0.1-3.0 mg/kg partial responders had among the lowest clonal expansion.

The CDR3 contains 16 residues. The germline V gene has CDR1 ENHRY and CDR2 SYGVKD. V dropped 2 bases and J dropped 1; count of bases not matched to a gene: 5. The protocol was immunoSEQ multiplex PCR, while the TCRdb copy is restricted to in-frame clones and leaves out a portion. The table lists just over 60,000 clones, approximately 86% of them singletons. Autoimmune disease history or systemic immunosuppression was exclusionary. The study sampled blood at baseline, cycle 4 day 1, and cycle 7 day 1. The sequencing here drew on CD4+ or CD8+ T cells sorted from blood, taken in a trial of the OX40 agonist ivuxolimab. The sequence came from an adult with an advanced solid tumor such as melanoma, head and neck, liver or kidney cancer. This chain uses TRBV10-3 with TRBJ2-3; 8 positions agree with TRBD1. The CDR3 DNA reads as TGTGCCATCAGTGAGCCGGACAGGGCGCGCACAGATACGCAGTATTTT. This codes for CAISEPDRARTDTQYF.